This record covers a single T cell receptor beta chain. Its antigen remains unknown. This sample includes further DNA sequences coding for the same CDR3. The sample is drawn from a study of cytomegalovirus exposure and HLA in healthy donors. Whole-study results and caveats: Previously analyzed data showed that most TCR beta V segments were productive at a frequency of about 87% or about 30%. It was 150 to 200 TCR beta chains that were listed as cytomegalovirus-associated. In vitro experiments confirmed that three CMV-associated chains were specific for CMV antigens.

The PCR was carried out with 60 Vbeta primers and 13 Jbeta primers. Profiling relied on immunoSEQ multiplex PCR, and the TCRdb table lists in-frame clones only, not all of them. Here the sample spans about 200,000 clones, around 79% being singletons. J gave up 4 bases and V 6 bases, and 1 base lay outside the gene matches. The CDR3 runs 12 residues. Germline V gene sequence: CDR1 SQVTM, CDR2 ANQGSEA. Those who donated were healthy bone marrow donors. This clonotype originated in a man in his late teens or twenties in good health and CMV-seronegative. Sequencing input: PBMCs. The chain has TRBV29-1 and TRBJ1-4; TRBD1 agrees at 8 bases. The DNA for the CDR3 is TGCAGCGTCGGACAGGGTAATGAAAAACTGTTTTTT. Translated: CSVGQGNEKLFF.